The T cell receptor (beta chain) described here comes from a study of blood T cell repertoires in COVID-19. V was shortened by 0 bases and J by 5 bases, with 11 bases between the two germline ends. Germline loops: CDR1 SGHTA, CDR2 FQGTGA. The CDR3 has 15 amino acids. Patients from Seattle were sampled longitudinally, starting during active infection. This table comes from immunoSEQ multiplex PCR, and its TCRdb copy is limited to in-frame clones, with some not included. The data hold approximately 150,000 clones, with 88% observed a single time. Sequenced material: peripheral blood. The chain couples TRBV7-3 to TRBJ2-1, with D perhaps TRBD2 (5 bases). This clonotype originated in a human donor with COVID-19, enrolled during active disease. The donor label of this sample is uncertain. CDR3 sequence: CASSLTSGLNNEQFF. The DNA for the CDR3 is TGTGCCAGCAGCTTAACAAGCGGTCTTAACAATGAGCAGTTCTTC.